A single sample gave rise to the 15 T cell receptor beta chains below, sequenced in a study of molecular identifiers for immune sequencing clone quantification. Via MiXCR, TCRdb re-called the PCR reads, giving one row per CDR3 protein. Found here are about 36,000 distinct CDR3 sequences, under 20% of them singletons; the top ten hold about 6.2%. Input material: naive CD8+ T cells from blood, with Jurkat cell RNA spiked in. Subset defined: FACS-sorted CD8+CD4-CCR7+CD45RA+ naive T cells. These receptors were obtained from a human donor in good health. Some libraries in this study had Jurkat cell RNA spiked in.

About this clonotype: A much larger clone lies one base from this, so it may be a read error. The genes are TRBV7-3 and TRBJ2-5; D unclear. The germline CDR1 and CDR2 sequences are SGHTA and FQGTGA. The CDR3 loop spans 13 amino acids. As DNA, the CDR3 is TGTGCCAGCGGCTTAAAAGTGGAAGAGACCCAGTACTTC. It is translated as CASGLKVEETQYF. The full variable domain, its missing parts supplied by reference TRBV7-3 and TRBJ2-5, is GAGVSQTPSNKVTEKGKYVELRCDPISGHTALYWYRQSLGQGPEFLIYFQGTGAADDSGLPNDRFFAVRPEGSVSTLKIQRTERGDSAVYLCASGLKVEETQYFGPGTRLLVL.

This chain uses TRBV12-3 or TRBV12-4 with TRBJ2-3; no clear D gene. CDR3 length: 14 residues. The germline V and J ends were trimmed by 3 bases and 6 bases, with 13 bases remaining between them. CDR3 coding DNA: TGTGCCAGCAGTTTTCTCGGGCACCGGGATACGCAGTATTTT. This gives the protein CASSFLGHRDTQYF.

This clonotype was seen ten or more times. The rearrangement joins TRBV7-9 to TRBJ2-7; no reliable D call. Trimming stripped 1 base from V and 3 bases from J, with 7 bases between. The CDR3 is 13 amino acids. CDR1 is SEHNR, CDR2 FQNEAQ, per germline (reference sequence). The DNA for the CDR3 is TGTGCCAGCAGCTTAGTTGAGGACTACGAGCAGTACTTC. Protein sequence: CASSLVEDYEQYF.

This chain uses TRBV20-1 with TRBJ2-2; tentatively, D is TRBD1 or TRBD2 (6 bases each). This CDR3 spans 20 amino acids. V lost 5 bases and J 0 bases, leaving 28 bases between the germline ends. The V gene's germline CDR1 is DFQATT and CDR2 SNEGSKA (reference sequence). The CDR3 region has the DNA TGCAGTGCTGGATGGACCTCAGGGGTAGCGGAGATTCCGAACACCGGGGAGCTGTTTTTT. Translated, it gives CSAGWTSGVAEIPNTGELFF.

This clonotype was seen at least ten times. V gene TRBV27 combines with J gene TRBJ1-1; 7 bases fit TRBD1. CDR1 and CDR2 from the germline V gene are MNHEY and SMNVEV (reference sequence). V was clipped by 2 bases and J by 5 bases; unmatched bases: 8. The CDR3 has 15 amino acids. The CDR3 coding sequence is TGTGCCAGCAGTTTACCCCCAGGGGGACGGACTGAAGCTTTCTTT. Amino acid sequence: CASSLPPGGRTEAFF.

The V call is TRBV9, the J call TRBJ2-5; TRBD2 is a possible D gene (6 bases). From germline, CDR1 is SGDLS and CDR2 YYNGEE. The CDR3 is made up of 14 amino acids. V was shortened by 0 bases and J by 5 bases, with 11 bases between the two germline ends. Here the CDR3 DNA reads TGTGCCAGCAGCGTAGACGGCGGGACCGAGACCCAGTACTTC. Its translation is CASSVDGGTETQYF.

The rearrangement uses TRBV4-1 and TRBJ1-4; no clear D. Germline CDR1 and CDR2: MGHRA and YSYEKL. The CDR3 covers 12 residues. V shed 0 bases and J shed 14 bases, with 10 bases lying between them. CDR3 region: CASSQESTHLFF. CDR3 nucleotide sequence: TGCGCCAGCAGCCAAGAGTCGACACATCTGTTTTTT.

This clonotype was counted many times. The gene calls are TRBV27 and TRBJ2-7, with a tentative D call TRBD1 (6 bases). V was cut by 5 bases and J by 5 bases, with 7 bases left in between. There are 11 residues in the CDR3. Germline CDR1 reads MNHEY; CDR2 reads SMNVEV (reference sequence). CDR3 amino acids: CASSTGNEQYF. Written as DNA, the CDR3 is TGTGCCAGCAGTACAGGGAACGAGCAGTACTTC.

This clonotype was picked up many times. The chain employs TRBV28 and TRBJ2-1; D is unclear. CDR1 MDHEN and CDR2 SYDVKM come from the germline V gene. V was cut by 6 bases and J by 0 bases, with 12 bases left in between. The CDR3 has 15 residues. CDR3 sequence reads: CASSPEPSSYNEQFF. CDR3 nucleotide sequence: TGTGCCAGCAGCCCCGAACCGAGCTCCTACAATGAGCAGTTCTTC.

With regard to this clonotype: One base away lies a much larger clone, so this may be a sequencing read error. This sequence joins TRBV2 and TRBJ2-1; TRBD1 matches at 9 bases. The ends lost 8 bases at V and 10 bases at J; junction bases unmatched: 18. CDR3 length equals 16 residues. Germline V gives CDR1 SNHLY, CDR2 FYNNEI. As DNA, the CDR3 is TGTGCCAGCGGCACCCCTGACAGGGGGTTTGCGGGGGAGCAGTTCTTC. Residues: CASGTPDRGFAGEQFF.

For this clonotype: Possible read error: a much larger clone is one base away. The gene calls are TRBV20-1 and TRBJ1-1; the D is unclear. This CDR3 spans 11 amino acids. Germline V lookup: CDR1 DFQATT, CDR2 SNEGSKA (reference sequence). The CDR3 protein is CRARDLSEAFF. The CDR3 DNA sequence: TGCAGAGCTAGAGATTTGAGTGAAGCTTTCTTT.

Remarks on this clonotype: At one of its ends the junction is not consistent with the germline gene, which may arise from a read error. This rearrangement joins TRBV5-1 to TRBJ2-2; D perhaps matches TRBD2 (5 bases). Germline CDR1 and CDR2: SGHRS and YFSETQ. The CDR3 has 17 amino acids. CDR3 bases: TGCGCCAGCAGCTTGGAGTTGCAGGAGGTCTGGCACGGGGAGTTGTTTTTT. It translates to CASSLELQEVWHGELFF.

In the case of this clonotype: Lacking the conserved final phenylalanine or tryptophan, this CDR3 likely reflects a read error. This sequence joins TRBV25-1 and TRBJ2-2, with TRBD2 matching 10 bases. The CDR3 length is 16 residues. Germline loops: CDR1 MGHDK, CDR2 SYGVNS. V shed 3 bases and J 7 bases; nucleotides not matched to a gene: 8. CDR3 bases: TGTGCCAGCAGTGATAGGCTAGCGGGAGTGAACGGGGAGCTGTTTTTG. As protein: CASSDRLAGVNGELFL.

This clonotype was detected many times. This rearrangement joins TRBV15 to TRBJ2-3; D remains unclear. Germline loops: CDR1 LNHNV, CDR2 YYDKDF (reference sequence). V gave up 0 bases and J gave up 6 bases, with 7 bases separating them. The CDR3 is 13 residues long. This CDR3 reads CATSRDGLDTQYF. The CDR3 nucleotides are TGTGCCACCAGCAGAGATGGGTTGGATACGCAGTATTTT. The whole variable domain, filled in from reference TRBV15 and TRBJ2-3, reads DAMVIQNPRYQVTQFGKPVTLSCSQTLNHNVMYWYQQKSSQAPKLLFHYYDKDFNNEADTPDNFQSRRPNTSFCFLDIRSPGLGDTAMYLCATSRDGLDTQYFGPGTRLTVL.

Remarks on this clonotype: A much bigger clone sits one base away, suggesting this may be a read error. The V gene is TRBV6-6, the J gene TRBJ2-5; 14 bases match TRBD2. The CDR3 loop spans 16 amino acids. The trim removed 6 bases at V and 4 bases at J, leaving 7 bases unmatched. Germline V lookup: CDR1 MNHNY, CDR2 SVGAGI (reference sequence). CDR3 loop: CASSLRTSGGLETQYF. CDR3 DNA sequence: TGTGCCAGCAGCCTAAGGACTAGCGGGGGGCTAGAGACCCAGTACTTC.